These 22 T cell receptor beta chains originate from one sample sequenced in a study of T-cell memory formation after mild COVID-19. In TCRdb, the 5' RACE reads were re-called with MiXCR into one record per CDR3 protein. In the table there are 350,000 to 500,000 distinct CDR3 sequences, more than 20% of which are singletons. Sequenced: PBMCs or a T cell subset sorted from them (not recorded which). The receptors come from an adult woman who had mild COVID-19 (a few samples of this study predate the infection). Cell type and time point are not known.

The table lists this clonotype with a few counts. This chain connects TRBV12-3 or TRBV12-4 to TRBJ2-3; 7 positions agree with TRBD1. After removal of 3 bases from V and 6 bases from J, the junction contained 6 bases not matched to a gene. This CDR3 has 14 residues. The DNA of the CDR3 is TGTGCCAGCAGTTTGGGACAGTTCGTGGATACGCAGTATTTT. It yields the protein CASSLGQFVDTQYF.

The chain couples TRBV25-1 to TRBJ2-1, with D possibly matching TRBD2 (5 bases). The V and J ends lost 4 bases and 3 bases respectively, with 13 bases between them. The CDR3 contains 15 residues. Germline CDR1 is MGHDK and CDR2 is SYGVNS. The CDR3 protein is CASSAGRGSYNEQFF. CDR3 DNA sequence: TGTGCCAGCAGTGCGGGGAGAGGGAGCTACAATGAGCAGTTCTTC.

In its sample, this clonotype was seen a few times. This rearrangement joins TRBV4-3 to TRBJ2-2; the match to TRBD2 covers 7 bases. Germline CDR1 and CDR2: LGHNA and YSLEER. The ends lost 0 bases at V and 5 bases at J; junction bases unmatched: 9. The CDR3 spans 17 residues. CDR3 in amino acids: CASSQDRAGVGTGELFF. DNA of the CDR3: TGCGCCAGCAGCCAAGATCGGGCGGGAGTTGGGACCGGGGAGCTGTTTTTT.

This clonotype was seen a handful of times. CDR3 region: CASSLPGQGHNEQFF. The CDR3, as DNA: TGTGCCAGCAGCTTACCGGGACAGGGACACAATGAGCAGTTCTTC. The chain is built from TRBV7-9 and TRBJ2-1; 9 positions agree with TRBD1. Germline V gene sequence: CDR1 SEHNR, CDR2 FQNEAQ (reference sequence). The CDR3 extends over 15 amino acids. V was clipped by 2 bases and J by 5 bases; unmatched bases: 4.

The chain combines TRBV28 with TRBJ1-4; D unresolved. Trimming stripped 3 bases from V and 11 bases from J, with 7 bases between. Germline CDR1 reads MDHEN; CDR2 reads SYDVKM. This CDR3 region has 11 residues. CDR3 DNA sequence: TGTGCCAGCAGTTTCGACCGGAAACTGTTTTTT. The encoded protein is CASSFDRKLFF.

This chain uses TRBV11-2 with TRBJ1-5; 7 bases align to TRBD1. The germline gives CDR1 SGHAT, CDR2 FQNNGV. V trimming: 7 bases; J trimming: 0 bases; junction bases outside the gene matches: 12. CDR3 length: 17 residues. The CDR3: CASNLTGTGNSNQPQHF. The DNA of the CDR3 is TGTGCCAGCAACTTGACAGGGACGGGAAATAGCAATCAGCCCCAGCATTTT. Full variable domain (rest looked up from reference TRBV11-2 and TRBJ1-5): EAGVAQSPRYKIIEKRQSVAFWCNPISGHATLYWYQQILGQGPKLLIQFQNNGVVDDSQLPKDRFSAERLKGVDSTLKIQPAKLEDSAVYLCASNLTGTGNSNQPQHFGDGTRLSIL.

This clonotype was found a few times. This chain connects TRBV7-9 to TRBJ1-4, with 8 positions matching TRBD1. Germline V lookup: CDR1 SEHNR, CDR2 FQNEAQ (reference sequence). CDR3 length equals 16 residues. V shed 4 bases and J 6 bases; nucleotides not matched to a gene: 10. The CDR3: CASSSGETGAYEKLFF. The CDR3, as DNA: TGTGCCAGCAGCTCCGGGGAGACAGGGGCGTATGAAAAACTGTTTTTT.

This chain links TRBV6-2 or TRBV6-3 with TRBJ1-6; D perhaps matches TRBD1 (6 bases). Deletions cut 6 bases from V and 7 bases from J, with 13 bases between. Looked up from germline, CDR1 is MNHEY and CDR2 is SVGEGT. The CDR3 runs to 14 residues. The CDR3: CASRPGQTNSPLHF. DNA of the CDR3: TGTGCCAGCAGGCCCGGACAGACCAATTCACCCCTCCACTTT.

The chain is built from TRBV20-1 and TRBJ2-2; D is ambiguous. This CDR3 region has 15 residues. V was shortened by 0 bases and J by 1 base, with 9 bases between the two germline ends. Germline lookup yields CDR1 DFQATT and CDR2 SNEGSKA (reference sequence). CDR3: CSARDMYENTGELFF. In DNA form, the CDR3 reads TGCAGTGCTAGAGATATGTACGAGAACACCGGGGAGCTGTTTTTT.

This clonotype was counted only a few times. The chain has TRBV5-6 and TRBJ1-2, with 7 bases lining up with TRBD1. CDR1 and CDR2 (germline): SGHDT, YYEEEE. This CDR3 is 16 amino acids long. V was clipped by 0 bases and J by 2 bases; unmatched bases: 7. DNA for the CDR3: TGTGCCAGCAGCTTGGCCGGGACAGCATCAAACTATGGCTACACCTTC. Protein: CASSLAGTASNYGYTF. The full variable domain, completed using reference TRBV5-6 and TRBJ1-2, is DAGVTQSPTHLIKTRGQQVTLRCSPKSGHDTVSWYQQALGQGPQFIFQYYEEEERQRGNFPDRFSGHQFPNYSSELNVNALLLGDSALYLCASSLAGTASNYGYTFGSGTRLTVV.

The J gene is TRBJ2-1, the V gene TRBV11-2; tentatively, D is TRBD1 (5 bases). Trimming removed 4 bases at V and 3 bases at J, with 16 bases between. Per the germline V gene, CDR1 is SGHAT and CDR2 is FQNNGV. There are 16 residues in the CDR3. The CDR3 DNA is TGTGCCAGCAGCTCGACCCCAGGGTTCGGCTACAATGAGCAGTTCTTC. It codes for CASSSTPGFGYNEQFF.

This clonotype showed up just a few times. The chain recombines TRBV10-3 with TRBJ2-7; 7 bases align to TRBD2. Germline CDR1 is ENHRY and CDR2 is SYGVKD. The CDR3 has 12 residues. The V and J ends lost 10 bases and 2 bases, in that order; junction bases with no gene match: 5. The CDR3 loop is CATGGGTYEQYF. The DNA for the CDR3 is TGTGCCACTGGGGGGGGGACCTACGAGCAGTACTTC.

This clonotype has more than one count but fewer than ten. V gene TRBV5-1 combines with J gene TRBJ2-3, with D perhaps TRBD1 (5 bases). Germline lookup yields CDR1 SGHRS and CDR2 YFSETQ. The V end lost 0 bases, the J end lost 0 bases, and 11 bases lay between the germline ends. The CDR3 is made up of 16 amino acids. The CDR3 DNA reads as TGCGCCAGCAGCTTGGCGGACACCTCTAGCACAGATACGCAGTATTTT. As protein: CASSLADTSSTDTQYF.

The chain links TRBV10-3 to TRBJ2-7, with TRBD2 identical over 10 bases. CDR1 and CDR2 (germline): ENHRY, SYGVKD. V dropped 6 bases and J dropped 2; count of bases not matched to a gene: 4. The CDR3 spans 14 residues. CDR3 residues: CAISLAGETYEQYF. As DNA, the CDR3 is TGTGCCATCAGCCTAGCGGGAGAGACCTACGAGCAGTACTTC.

In DNA, the CDR3 is TGCGCCAGCAGCATAGGGGTAACCGGGGAGCTGTTTTTT. It yields the protein CASSIGVTGELFF. The genes are TRBV5-1 and TRBJ2-2, with D maybe TRBD1 (5 bases). The CDR3 has 13 amino acids. V was cut by 4 bases and J by 5 bases, with 9 bases left in between. Germline-derived CDR1 and CDR2 are SGHRS and YFSETQ. Supplemented by reference TRBV5-1 and TRBJ2-2, the full variable domain reads KAGVTQTPRYLIKTRGQQVTLSCSPISGHRSVSWYQQTPGQGLQFLFEYFSETQRNKGNFPGRFSGRQFSNSRSEMNVSTLELGDSALYLCASSIGVTGELFFGEGSRLTVL.

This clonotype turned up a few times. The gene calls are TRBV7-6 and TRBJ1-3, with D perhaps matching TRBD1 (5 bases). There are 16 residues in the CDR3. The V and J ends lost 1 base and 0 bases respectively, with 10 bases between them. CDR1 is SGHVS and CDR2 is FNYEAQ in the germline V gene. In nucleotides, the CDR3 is TGTGCCAGCAGCTTAGTTAAGGGACCCTCTGGAAACACCATATATTTT. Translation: CASSLVKGPSGNTIYF. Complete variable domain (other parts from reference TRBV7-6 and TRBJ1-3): GAGVSQSPRYKVTKRGQDVALRCDPISGHVSLYWYRQALGQGPEFLTYFNYEAQQDKSGLPNDRFSAERPEGSISTLTIQRTEQRDSAMYRCASSLVKGPSGNTIYFGEGSWLTVV.

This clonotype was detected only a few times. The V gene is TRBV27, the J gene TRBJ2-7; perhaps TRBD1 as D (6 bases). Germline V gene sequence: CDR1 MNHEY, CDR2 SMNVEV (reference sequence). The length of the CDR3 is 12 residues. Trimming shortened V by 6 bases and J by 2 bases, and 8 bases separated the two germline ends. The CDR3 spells CASRGQPYEQYF. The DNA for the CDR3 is TGTGCCAGCAGAGGACAGCCCTACGAGCAGTACTTC.

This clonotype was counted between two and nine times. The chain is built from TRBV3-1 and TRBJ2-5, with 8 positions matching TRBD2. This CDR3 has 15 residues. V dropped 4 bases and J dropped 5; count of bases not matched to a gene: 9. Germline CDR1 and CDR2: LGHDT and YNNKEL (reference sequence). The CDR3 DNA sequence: TGTGCCAGCAGCCCAACCCGGGGGGGCCGGGAGACCCAGTACTTC. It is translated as CASSPTRGGRETQYF.

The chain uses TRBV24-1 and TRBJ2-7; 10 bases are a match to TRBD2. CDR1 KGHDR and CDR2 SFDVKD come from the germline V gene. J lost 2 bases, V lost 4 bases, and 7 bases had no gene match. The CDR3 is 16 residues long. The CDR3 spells CATSDSRSGRAYEQYF. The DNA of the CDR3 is TGTGCCACCAGTGACTCGCGCAGCGGGAGGGCCTACGAGCAGTACTTC.

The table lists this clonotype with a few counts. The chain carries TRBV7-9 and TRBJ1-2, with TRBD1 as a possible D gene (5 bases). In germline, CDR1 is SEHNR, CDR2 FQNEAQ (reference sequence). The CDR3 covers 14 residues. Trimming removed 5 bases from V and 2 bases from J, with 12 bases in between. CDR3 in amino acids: CASSEQGVNYGYTF. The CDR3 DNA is TGTGCCAGCAGCGAACAAGGGGTGAACTATGGCTACACCTTC.

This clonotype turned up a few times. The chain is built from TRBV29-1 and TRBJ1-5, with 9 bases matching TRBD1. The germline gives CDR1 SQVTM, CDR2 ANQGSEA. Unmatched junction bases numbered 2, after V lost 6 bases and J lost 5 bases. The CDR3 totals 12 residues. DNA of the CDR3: TGCAGCGTAGGGGACAGGGATCAGCCCCAGCATTTT. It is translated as CSVGDRDQPQHF.

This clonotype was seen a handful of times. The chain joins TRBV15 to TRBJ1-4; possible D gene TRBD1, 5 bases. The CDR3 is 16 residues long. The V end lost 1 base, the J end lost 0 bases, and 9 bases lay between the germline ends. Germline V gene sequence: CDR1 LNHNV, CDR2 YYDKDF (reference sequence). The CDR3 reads CATSRGGVATNEKLFF. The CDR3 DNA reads TGTGCCACCAGCAGAGGGGGGGTGGCAACTAATGAAAAACTGTTTTTT.